A single T cell receptor beta chain is shown here with its context. The antigen is undetermined. The germline V gene encodes CDR1 WNHNN and CDR2 SYGVQD (reference sequence). J lost 11 bases, V lost 2 bases, and 3 bases had no gene match. The CDR3 loop spans 13 amino acids. The data belong to a study of T cell responses to AZD1222 COVID-19 vaccine. Study-level background: Timing groups of about 4 and about 12 weeks for second doses were pooled.

Produced via immunoSEQ multiplex PCR; TCRdb's table is partial and in-frame only. The sample has 100,000 to 130,000 clones, roughly 86% seen once. Study-level findings and limits: White British donors predominated, females outnumbered males, and clonal diversity was possibly underestimated. Distributed over spike, vaccine-associated CD4 TCRs predominated at 160-218 and 743-854. Receipt of two AZD1222 doses was followed by a rise in Spike-specific TCR breadth and depth.

This TCR came from an adult in good health. The source material was peripheral blood, sampled on day 0 of AZD1222 vaccination. This chain uses TRBV10-1 with TRBJ1-6; 7 positions match TRBD1. Here the CDR3 reads CASSEGQVAPLHF. The CDR3 nucleotides are TGCGCCAGCAGTGAGGGACAGGTCGCACCCCTCCACTTT.